The 5 T cell receptor beta chains given below trace back to one sample, sequenced in a study of CD8+CD57+ T cells in acquired aplastic anemia. CDR3 and TCR beta VDJ profiling relied on genomic DNA as the template. TCRdb re-called the reads through MiXCR, storing one row per CDR3 protein. The sample lists 150,000 or so distinct CDR3 sequences, about 45% seen once, with 2.5% to 3.5% in the top ten. Patients who underwent sequencing had shown CD8+CD57+ cell expansion by flow cytometry. Sequenced sample: sorted CD4+, CD8+, or CD8+CD57+ T cells (not recorded which) from PBMCs. These TCRs come from a human donor with aplastic anemia.

This clonotype has a count of ten or more. The rearrangement joins TRBV19 to TRBJ2-2; possibly TRBD1 for D (5 bases). CDR1 is LNHDA and CDR2 is SQIVND in the germline V gene (reference sequence). Trimming pared 7 bases from V and 3 bases from J, leaving 12 bases between. The length of the CDR3 is 14 residues. The CDR3 region is CASKGDRDTGELFF. The CDR3, as DNA: TGTGCCAGTAAAGGGGATCGGGACACCGGGGAGCTGTTTTTT.

The chain couples TRBV5-1 to TRBJ2-7, with D possibly matching TRBD1 (5 bases). The ends were cut back, 0 bases at V and 0 bases at J, with 13 bases in the middle. CDR3 length equals 16 residues. Germline CDR1 SGHRS, CDR2 YFSETQ. In nucleotides, the CDR3 is TGCGCCAGCAGCTTGGGCAGGGTGGGAAGCTCCTACGAGCAGTACTTC. As protein: CASSLGRVGSSYEQYF.

Comments on this clonotype: A read error is possible here, since a much larger clone lies one base away. The V and J genes are TRBV6-1 and TRBJ1-4, with 8 bases that match TRBD1. V lost 6 bases, J lost 6 bases, and 6 bases stayed unmatched. Germline V gene sequence: CDR1 MNHNS, CDR2 SASEGT. CDR3 length: 14 amino acids. The CDR3 DNA sequence: TGTGCCAGCAGCGACGCGACAGGGGATGAAAAACTGTTTTTT. Translated: CASSDATGDEKLFF.

The rearrangement links TRBV19 to TRBJ2-7, with D possibly matching TRBD2 (5 bases). The germline CDR1 and CDR2 sequences are LNHDA and SQIVND (reference sequence). The CDR3 consists of 13 residues. V lost 2 bases and J lost 7, with 12 bases in between. CDR3 protein: CASSINRENEQYV. The CDR3 DNA follows: TGTGCCAGTAGTATAAATAGGGAGAATGAGCAGTACGTC.

This clonotype was recorded at least ten times. This rearrangement joins TRBV4-2 to TRBJ1-5; D may be TRBD1 (5 bases). Trimming took 1 base from V and 5 from J, leaving 18 bases between them. Looked up from germline, CDR1 is LGHNA and CDR2 is YNFKEQ. The CDR3 totals 17 residues. CDR3 nucleotides: TGTGCCAGCAGCCAAGTTGGGGGAACGGCAACGTATCAGCCCCAGCATTTT. This codes for CASSQVGGTATYQPQHF.